The rows below give T cell receptor beta chains drawn from one sample of a study of cytomegalovirus exposure and HLA in healthy donors. Method: immunoSEQ multiplex PCR; TCRdb's copy keeps in-frame clones and lacks some. The sample consists of about 100,000 clones, less than 85% of them appearing once. The material sequenced was PBMCs. Receptors originate from a woman aged 18-29 years in good health and CMV-seropositive. Each CDR3 is given with its conserved first and last residue. A D gene is named only where the DNA matches it firmly. Not all rows give a size; the values are once, few, many and, for expanded clones, a class.

V	D	size	J	CDR3	DNA
TRBV19	-	-	TRBJ2-5	CASRFGQTQYF	TGTGCCAGTAGATTCGGTCAGACCCAGTACTTC
TRBV28	-	-	TRBJ2-7	CARSLGGNEQYF	TGTGCCCGCAGCTTAGGAGGAAACGAGCAGTACTTC
TRBV19	-	-	TRBJ1-1	CASSTDSVNTEAFF	TGTGCCAGTAGCACAGACAGTGTGAACACTGAAGCTTTCTTT
TRBV5-6	TRBD2	-	TRBJ2-3	CASSHRSLAADTQYF	TGTGCCAGCAGCCACAGGTCACTAGCGGCAGATACGCAGTATTTT
TRBV5-6	TRBD2	-	TRBJ2-5	CATRRVGGSDGTQYF	TGTGCCACCCGCCGGGTAGGCGGGAGTGACGGGACCCAGTACTTC
TRBV12-5	TRBD2	-	TRBJ2-3	CASGLGLAGRTDTQYF	TGTGCTAGTGGTCTCGGACTAGCGGGCCGCACAGATACGCAGTATTTT
TRBV30	-	few	TRBJ2-7	CAYEIGGYEQYF	TGTGCCTACGAAATAGGGGGCTACGAGCAGTACTTC
TRBV27	TRBD1	-	TRBJ1-6	CASSFGTGDSPLHF	TGTGCCAGCAGTTTTGGGACAGGGGATTCACCCCTCCACTTT
TRBV19	TRBD2	few	TRBJ2-7	CASSGIAGVSSYEQYF	TGTGCCAGTAGTGGAATAGCGGGAGTAAGCTCCTACGAGCAGTACTTC
TRBV7-9	-	-	TRBJ2-1	CAINEQFF	TGTGCCATAAATGAGCAGTTCTTC
TRBV5-4	-	-	TRBJ2-5	CASTTWGGHQETQYF	TGTGCCAGCACCACGTGGGGGGGCCACCAAGAGACCCAGTACTTC
TRBV28	-	large	TRBJ1-5	CASSKRRPQHF	TGTGCCAGCAGTAAGAGAAGGCCCCAGCATTTT
TRBV10-3	TRBD1	few	TRBJ1-2	CAIRQGEDYGYTF	TGTGCCATAAGACAGGGGGAGGACTATGGCTACACCTTC
TRBV11-2	-	-	TRBJ2-3	CASSFIRTEPTDTQYF	TGTGCCAGCAGCTTTATTAGGACAGAGCCCACAGATACGCAGTATTTT
TRBV5-1	TRBD1	-	TRBJ2-7	CASSYWTGPSYEQYF	TGCGCCAGCAGCTACTGGACAGGGCCCTCCTACGAGCAGTACTTC
TRBV6-1	-	-	TRBJ1-4	CASSDFRSVATNEKLFF	TGTGCCAGCAGTGACTTTCGTAGTGTTGCAACTAATGAAAAACTGTTTTTT
TRBV6-5	-	-	TRBJ2-3	CASSYSRQGFTDTQYF	TGTGCCAGCAGTTACTCGAGGCAGGGGTTCACAGATACGCAGTATTTT
TRBV7-9	-	-	TRBJ2-1	CASSLASRYEQFF	TGTGCCAGCAGCCTCGCTAGTAGGTATGAGCAGTTCTTC
TRBV7-2	TRBD1	-	TRBJ1-3	CASSPGTASGNTIYF	TGTGCCAGCAGCCCAGGGACAGCCTCTGGAAACACCATATATTTT
TRBV11-2	-	few	TRBJ2-3	CASSLAQGDTQYF	TGTGCCAGCAGCTTAGCTCAGGGGGATACGCAGTATTTT
TRBV6-1	TRBD1	-	TRBJ1-3	CASSEVGTGFGNTIYF	TGTGCCAGCAGTGAAGTAGGGACAGGATTTGGAAACACCATATATTTT
TRBV6-1	TRBD1	-	TRBJ1-1	CASSEEGASLSEAFF	TGTGCCAGCAGTGAAGAGGGGGCCTCCCTCTCTGAAGCTTTCTTT
TRBV4-2	TRBD2	-	TRBJ2-7	CASSQEGLAGAPGYEQYF	TGTGCCAGCAGCCAAGAAGGGCTAGCGGGAGCCCCAGGGTACGAGCAGTACTTC
TRBV15	-	-	TRBJ1-1	CATSMAGGAFF	TGTGCCACCAGCATGGCGGGGGGGGCTTTCTTT
TRBV14	-	-	TRBJ2-5	CASSKLATKETQYF	TGTGCCAGCAGCAAGTTGGCCACAAAAGAGACCCAGTACTTC
TRBV25-1	-	-	TRBJ1-6	CASSDGGNNSPLHF	TGTGCCAGCAGTGATGGCGGAAATAATTCACCCCTCCACTTT
TRBV19	TRBD1	-	TRBJ1-5	CASRPGQGVQPQHF	TGTGCCAGTAGGCCGGGACAGGGTGTGCAGCCCCAGCATTTT
TRBV30	-	-	TRBJ1-1	CAWSPGNWAEAFF	TGTGCCTGGAGTCCAGGGAATTGGGCTGAAGCTTTCTTT
TRBV5-1	TRBD2	-	TRBJ2-7	CASSRELAGFSYEQYF	TGCGCCAGCAGCAGGGAACTAGCGGGTTTCTCCTACGAGCAGTACTTC
TRBV11-2	-	few	TRBJ2-1	CASSYSRGSSYNEQFF	TGTGCCAGCAGCTATAGTCGGGGGAGCTCCTACAATGAGCAGTTCTTC
TRBV7-6	TRBD2	-	TRBJ2-2	CASRLAGPNTGELFF	TGTGCCAGCAGACTAGCGGGGCCCAACACCGGGGAGCTGTTTTTT
TRBV5-1	-	-	TRBJ2-1	CASSPARVATNEQFF	TGCGCCAGCAGCCCGGCGCGAGTTGCGACAAATGAGCAGTTCTTC
TRBV5-1	TRBD1	few	TRBJ1-1	CASNSNGQGMNTEAFF	TGCGCCAGCAACTCAAATGGACAGGGGATGAACACTGAAGCTTTCTTT
TRBV2	-	-	TRBJ2-1	CASSAFRGEQFF	TGTGCCAGCAGTGCATTTAGGGGTGAGCAGTTCTTC
TRBV5-1	TRBD2	-	TRBJ2-1	CASSPSGASGNEQFF	TGCGCCAGCAGTCCAAGCGGGGCCTCAGGCAATGAGCAGTTCTTC
TRBV9	TRBD1	few	TRBJ1-3	CASSPGQGASNTIYF	TGTGCCAGCAGCCCTGGACAGGGGGCGAGTAACACCATATATTTT
TRBV23-1	-	-	TRBJ2-3	CASSHPNRRGTMTDTQYF	TGCGCCAGCAGTCACCCCAATAGGCGTGGAACTATGACAGATACGCAGTATTTT
TRBV13	-	-	TRBJ2-3	CASSQGARAQYF	TGTGCCAGCAGCCAAGGGGCTAGAGCGCAGTATTTT
TRBV28	-	few	TRBJ2-7	CASSLGEAHEQYF	TGTGCCAGCAGTTTGGGGGAGGCGCACGAGCAGTACTTC
TRBV5-5	-	-	TRBJ1-1	CASSFSGGNTEAFF	TGTGCCAGCAGCTTTTCGGGAGGGAACACTGAAGCTTTCTTT
TRBV19	TRBD2	-	TRBJ2-7	CASSREASGNYEQYF	TGTGCCAGTAGTAGAGAGGCTAGCGGGAACTACGAGCAGTACTTC
TRBV15	-	-	TRBJ1-1	CATSREQTVNTEAFF	TGTGCCACCAGCAGAGAACAGACAGTGAACACTGAAGCTTTCTTT
TRBV7-3	-	-	TRBJ2-7	CASSINQGYEQYF	TGTGCCAGCAGTATAAACCAGGGGTACGAGCAGTACTTC
TRBV13	-	-	TRBJ2-5	CASSSEGPREETQYF	TGTGCCAGCAGCTCCGAGGGACCCCGGGAGGAGACCCAGTACTTC
TRBV30	-	-	TRBJ1-2	CAWTIPGGPFYGYTF	TGTGCCTGGACCATCCCCGGGGGACCCTTCTATGGCTACACCTTC
TRBV11-2	-	-	TRBJ1-2	CASSHVGSNYGYTF	TGTGCCAGCAGCCACGTCGGGTCTAACTATGGCTACACCTTC
TRBV5-1	TRBD1	once	TRBJ2-1	CASSRLGQGNEQFF	TGCGCCAGCAGTAGGCTCGGACAGGGTAATGAGCAGTTCTTC
TRBV7-3	TRBD2	once	TRBJ2-1	CASSLASGPYNEQFF	TGTGCCAGCAGCTTAGCTAGCGGGCCTTACAATGAGCAGTTCTTC
TRBV9	TRBD1	-	TRBJ1-5	CASSVEYSDRGGNQPQHF	TGTGCCAGCAGCGTAGAGTACTCGGACAGGGGTGGCAATCAGCCCCAGCATTTT